The 9 T cell receptor beta chains presented below share a single source sample, sequenced in a study of beta chain features in type 1 diabetes. Study-wide points: TCRB CDR3 length was moderately but significantly reduced in all four CD4+ subsets of Type 1 diabetes patients.

These receptors have no known antigen. The investigators reverse transcribed all of the isolated RNA, so they sequenced expressed TCRB transcripts. Some clones are missing from TCRdb's copy, which holds only in-frame ones; the method was immunoSEQ multiplex PCR. The data hold 300,000 or so clones, with about 13% observed a single time. Sequencing used naive CD4+ T cells from blood. The receptors originated from a man aged 30 to 39 with type 1 diabetes.

This clone came up a few times. The V gene is TRBV5-4, the J gene TRBJ2-3; D is possibly TRBD1 (5 bases). The CDR3 length is 14 residues. The germline V gene encodes CDR1 SGHNT and CDR2 YYREEE (reference sequence). V was pared by 3 bases and J by 6 bases, with 14 bases between. CDR3 loop: CASSSAAGPDTQYF. The CDR3 DNA is TGTGCCAGCAGCTCAGCAGCAGGGCCGGATACGCAGTATTTT.

In its sample, this clone was seen a few times. The chain recombines TRBV7-9 with TRBJ2-7; D is undetermined. Trimming took off 5 bases at V and 6 bases at J, with 11 bases between the two ends. This CDR3 is built from 12 residues. Germline loops: CDR1 SEHNR, CDR2 FQNEAQ (reference sequence). The CDR3 reads CASSPQYTEQYF. The CDR3 bases are TGTGCCAGCAGCCCTCAGTATACCGAGCAGTACTTC.

The chain employs TRBV30 and TRBJ2-1; D is uncertain. CDR1 is GTSNPN and CDR2 is SVGIG in the germline V gene (reference sequence). The CDR3 sequence is 12 residues long. V gave up 5 bases and J gave up 7 bases, with 12 bases separating them. The CDR3 coding sequence is TGTGCCTGGGGCGAGCAGCGTAATGAGCAGTTCTTC. This gives the protein CAWGEQRNEQFF. Drawing the rest from reference TRBV30 and TRBJ2-1, the complete variable domain is SQTIHQWPATLVQPVGSPLSLECTVEGTSNPNLYWYRQAAGRGLQLLFYSVGIGQISSEVPQNLSASRPQDRQFILSSKKLLLSDSGFYLCAWGEQRNEQFFGPGTRLTVL.

The chain uses TRBV28 and TRBJ2-3; TRBD2 agrees at 11 bases. The CDR3 loop spans 14 amino acids. Germline V gene data show CDR1 as MDHEN and CDR2 as SYDVKM. The trim removed 5 bases at V and 5 bases at J, leaving 3 bases unmatched. The CDR3, as DNA: TGTGCCAGCAGTGTTAGCGGGAGGGGAGATACGCAGTATTTT. Translating gives CASSVSGRGDTQYF.

The table lists this clone with a few counts. The chain carries TRBV19 and TRBJ2-5; TRBD2 might be the D (6 bases). This CDR3 is 14 amino acids long. The V and J ends lost 7 bases and 1 base respectively, with 13 bases between them. Germline lookup yields CDR1 LNHDA and CDR2 SQIVND (reference sequence). CDR3 residues: CASKGSAGQETQYF. The CDR3 region has the DNA TGTGCCAGTAAGGGGTCAGCGGGCCAAGAGACCCAGTACTTC.

This chain links TRBV5-1 with TRBJ2-3; TRBD2 agrees at 11 bases. With V trimmed by 4 bases and J by 5 bases, 6 bases remained unmatched. The CDR3 runs to 15 residues. Germline V gives CDR1 SGHRS, CDR2 YFSETQ. The CDR3 protein is CASSPTGLAGDTQYF. CDR3 sequence (DNA): TGCGCCAGCAGCCCCACCGGACTAGCGGGAGATACGCAGTATTTT.

V usage is TRBV28 and J usage is TRBJ1-5; tentative D call: TRBD1 (6 bases). Per the germline V gene, CDR1 is MDHEN and CDR2 is SYDVKM. There are 16 residues in the CDR3. The germline V and J ends were trimmed by 8 bases and 3 bases, with 20 bases remaining between them. The CDR3 nucleotides are TGTGCCAGCCGAACGATGGGCAACAGGGCCAATCAGCCCCAGCATTTT. Translation gives CASRTMGNRANQPQHF. The variable domain in full, with the rest retrieved from reference TRBV28 and TRBJ1-5, is DVKVTQSSRYLVKRTGEKVFLECVQDMDHENMFWYRQDPGLGLRLIYFSYDVKMKEKGDIPEGYSVSREKKERFSLILESASTNQTSMYLCASRTMGNRANQPQHFGDGTRLSIL.

This clone was counted a few times. The rearrangement links TRBV18 to TRBJ2-2, with D maybe TRBD1 (6 bases). The CDR3 is 16 amino acids. In germline, CDR1 is KGHSH, CDR2 LQKENI. Trimming took 1 base from V and 1 from J, leaving 10 bases between them. The CDR3 region is CASSPLDRLNTGELFF. DNA of the CDR3: TGTGCCAGCTCACCACTCGACAGGTTGAACACCGGGGAGCTGTTTTTT.

V and J are TRBV30 and TRBJ2-2, with a weak D call TRBD1 (7 bases). The CDR3 spans 12 residues. V lost 4 bases and J 6 bases, leaving 9 bases between the germline ends. Germline V gives CDR1 GTSNPN, CDR2 SVGIG (reference sequence). Written as DNA, the CDR3 is TGTGCCTGGACCAGGGGGGCCGGGGAGCTGTTTTTT. This gives the protein CAWTRGAGELFF.